This TCR beta chain was identified in a study of cytomegalovirus exposure and HLA in healthy donors. Points from the study as a whole: Cytomegalovirus status was reportedly diagnosed by the classifier with high sensitivity and specificity.

On this clone itself: Antigen specificity is unknown.

Germline loops: CDR1 SNHLY, CDR2 FYNNEI. This CDR3 spans 14 amino acids. Trimming removed 4 bases from V and 5 bases from J, with 14 bases in between. This PCR relied on a set of 60 Vbeta primers and 13 Jbeta primers. Repertoires were generated with immunoSEQ multiplex PCR, while TCRdb's copy carries only in-frame clones and drops some. The sample lists about 160,000 clones, about 84% seen once, with 1.3% in the top ten. The sequencing sample was made of PBMCs. This clonotype was obtained from a man aged 45 to 65 in good health and CMV-seropositive. The chain recombines TRBV2 with TRBJ1-1; tentative D call: TRBD1 (6 bases). This chain's CDR3 is CASSVTGFRTEAFF. The DNA of the CDR3 is TGTGCCAGCAGTGTTACAGGGTTCAGGACTGAAGCTTTCTTT.